Listed below are T cell receptor beta chains from one sample, sequenced in a study of blood T cells in healthy people across ages. Each CDR3 protein is one row after TCRdb ran MiXCR on the 5' RACE reads. Found here are about 1.1 million distinct CDR3 sequences, about two fifths of them singletons; the top ten hold roughly 13%. The sequenced material came from blood. The receptors here all came from a man between 18 and 35 years old in good health. Both conserved end residues are part of each CDR3. A D gene is named only where the DNA matches it firmly. Size is stated for part of the rows, as once, few or many counts, or as a class when the clone is expanded.

D gene: NA
V gene: TRBV29-1
clone size: few
J gene: TRBJ2-7
CDR3 DNA: TGCAGCGTTGAAATGGGTGTCGGGGGCTACGAGCAGTACTTC
CDR3 protein: CSVEMGVGGYEQYF

D gene: NA
V gene: TRBV12-3/TRBV12-4
clone size: few
J gene: TRBJ1-6
CDR3 DNA: TGTGCCAGCAGGAAGGGCCTCTCCTATAATTCACCCCTCCACTTT
CDR3 protein: CASRKGLSYNSPLHF

D gene: NA
V gene: TRBV6-2/TRBV6-3
clone size: NA
J gene: TRBJ2-1
CDR3 DNA: TGTGCCAGCAGTAACTTAGCGGATATTTACAATGAGCAGTTCTTC
CDR3 protein: CASSNLADIYNEQFF

D gene: NA
V gene: TRBV18
clone size: NA
J gene: TRBJ2-7
CDR3 DNA: TGTGCCAGCTCACCACGGTCTCAGACAAGCTACGAGCAGTACTTC
CDR3 protein: CASSPRSQTSYEQYF

D gene: NA
V gene: TRBV6-2/TRBV6-3
clone size: NA
J gene: TRBJ2-7
CDR3 DNA: TGTGCCAGCAGTTACTCCAGGGTATCGTCCGAGCAGTACTTC
CDR3 protein: CASSYSRVSSEQYF

D gene: NA
V gene: TRBV4-3
clone size: few
J gene: TRBJ1-2
CDR3 DNA: TGCGCCAGCAGCCAGATCGTAGGATACATGGGGGCTTTGGGCTACACCTTC
CDR3 protein: CASSQIVGYMGALGYTF

D gene: NA
V gene: TRBV9
clone size: NA
J gene: TRBJ2-7
CDR3 DNA: TGTGCCAGCAGCGTAGGACTTTCCTATGATCATGAGCAGTACTTC
CDR3 protein: CASSVGLSYDHEQYF

D gene: TRBD1
V gene: TRBV27
clone size: few
J gene: TRBJ1-2
CDR3 DNA: TGTGCCAGCAGTTACCGGGGGACAGGGGTTTATGGCTACACCTTC
CDR3 protein: CASSYRGTGVYGYTF

D gene: TRBD1
V gene: TRBV15
clone size: NA
J gene: TRBJ1-1
CDR3 DNA: TGTGCCACCAGCACCCACGCGATTTGGACAGGGGGAAGTAGGTATGAAGCTTTCTTT
CDR3 protein: CATSTHAIWTGGSRYEAFF

D gene: NA
V gene: TRBV28
clone size: NA
J gene: TRBJ1-1
CDR3 DNA: TGTGCCAGCAGTGCGGTCAGGGCAAACACTGAAGCTTTCTTT
CDR3 protein: CASSAVRANTEAFF

D gene: NA
V gene: TRBV7-9
clone size: NA
J gene: TRBJ2-2
CDR3 DNA: TGTGCCAGCCGGACAGAGAACACCGGGGAGCTGTTTTTT
CDR3 protein: CASRTENTGELFF

D gene: NA
V gene: TRBV5-1
clone size: NA
J gene: TRBJ1-1
CDR3 DNA: TGCGCCAGCAGCATCCCCCCCGGGTTGAACACTGAAGCTTTCTTT
CDR3 protein: CASSIPPGLNTEAFF

D gene: NA
V gene: TRBV19
clone size: NA
J gene: TRBJ1-5
CDR3 DNA: TGTGCCAGCGGGGAGGCAGGTCAGCCCCAGCATTTT
CDR3 protein: CASGEAGQPQHF

D gene: NA
V gene: TRBV15
clone size: NA
J gene: TRBJ1-4
CDR3 DNA: TGTGCCACCAGCAGAGGGGTAGAAAAACTGTTTTTT
CDR3 protein: CATSRGVEKLFF